The text below deals with one T cell receptor (beta chain). The data belong to a study of blood T cell repertoires in COVID-19. J lost 3 bases, V lost 0 bases, and 5 bases had no gene match. The CDR3 runs to 16 residues. Germline V CDR1 and CDR2: SGDLS, YYNGEE. Clones were read by immunoSEQ multiplex PCR, and TCRdb kept only the in-frame ones, dropping some. This repertoire shows 80,000 to 95,000 clones, 75% to 90% found once; its top ten account for more than 15%. The TCR sequence derives from a woman aged 80 or older with active or convalescent COVID-19. The sequencing sample was made of peripheral blood. This chain joins TRBV9 and TRBJ2-1, with 8 bases fitting TRBD1. The CDR3 protein is CASSVVGQGFYNEQFF. In nucleotides, the CDR3 is TGTGCCAGCAGCGTAGTAGGACAGGGCTTCTACAATGAGCAGTTCTTC. Full variable domain (outside the CDR3, taken from reference TRBV9 and TRBJ2-1): DSGVTQTPKHLITATGQRVTLRCSPRSGDLSVYWYQQSLDQGLQFLIQYYNGEERAKGNILERFSAQQFPDLHSELNLSSLELGDSALYFCASSVVGQGFYNEQFFGPGTRLTVL.